What follows describes a single TCR beta chain. This specimen belongs to a study of control samples from healthy donors and cancer patients. TCRdb's table, derived via immunoSEQ multiplex PCR, lists solely in-frame clones and lacks some. This sample has some 150,000 clones, with about 93% found just once. This TCR came from a woman aged 55-70 years in good health. The specimen sequenced was blood.

CDR3 residues: CASRASGGAVDTQYF. The DNA of the CDR3 is TGTGCCAGTAGGGCTAGCGGGGGGGCCGTAGATACGCAGTATTTT. The rearrangement joins TRBV19 to TRBJ2-3; 12 bases match TRBD2. CDR1 and CDR2 from the germline V gene are LNHDA and SQIVND (reference sequence). This CDR3 has 15 residues. V dropped 6 bases and J dropped 5; count of bases not matched to a gene: 6.